Following are 6 T cell receptor beta chains from one sample sequenced in a study of cytomegalovirus exposure and HLA in healthy donors. This PCR relied on a set of 60 Vbeta primers and 13 Jbeta primers. The table came from immunoSEQ multiplex PCR; TCRdb's copy has only in-frame clones and leaves some out. The table has 90,000 to 150,000 clones, 60% to 80% seen once; the top ten hold roughly 15%. Sequencing input: PBMCs. These receptors came from a man over 45 in good health and CMV-seropositive.

This clone was recorded only once. The rearrangement links TRBV2 to TRBJ2-3; 14 bases agree with TRBD2. Germline CDR1 reads SNHLY; CDR2 reads FYNNEI. The CDR3 has 16 amino acids. The V and J ends lost 5 bases and 2 bases, in that order; junction bases with no gene match: 3. For the CDR3, the DNA is TGTGCCAGCAGTAAGGGACTAGCGGGGGCCACAGATACGCAGTATTTT. Translated: CASSKGLAGATDTQYF.

This chain uses TRBV7-2 with TRBJ2-3; 7 positions match TRBD2. The junction had 6 bases not matched to a gene; V was cut back by 5 bases and J by 4 bases. The CDR3 sequence is 14 residues long. Germline CDR1 is SGHTA and CDR2 is FQGNSA. This CDR3 is CASSPGLHPDTQYF. The CDR3 DNA reads TGTGCCAGCAGCCCGGGACTACACCCAGATACGCAGTATTTT.

The chain uses TRBV19 and TRBJ1-6; D gene unclear. This CDR3 is 15 amino acids long. CDR1 and CDR2 (germline): LNHDA, SQIVND (reference sequence). V lost 6 bases and J 4 bases, leaving 13 bases between the germline ends. In DNA form, the CDR3 reads TGTGCCAGTAGCCCCGGCGGGAGTTATAATTCACCCCTCCACTTT. Its translation: CASSPGGSYNSPLHF.

The V call is TRBV6-1, the J call TRBJ2-4; D perhaps matches TRBD2 (6 bases). Trimming took 1 base from V and 0 from J, leaving 10 bases between them. The CDR3 runs 16 residues. Germline V gene sequence: CDR1 MNHNS, CDR2 SASEGT. The CDR3 here is CASSEDRGIAKNIQYF. The CDR3 DNA is TGTGCCAGCAGTGAAGATCGGGGGATAGCCAAAAACATTCAGTACTTC.

V is TRBV2 and J is TRBJ1-2; the D is unclear. Germline values: CDR1 SNHLY, CDR2 FYNNEI. The CDR3 totals 12 residues. Trimming took 3 bases from V and 5 from J, leaving 7 bases between them. CDR3 sequence reads: CASSEGDYGYTF. Here the CDR3 DNA reads TGTGCCAGCAGTGAGGGAGATTATGGCTACACCTTC. Together with reference TRBV2 and TRBJ1-2, the CDR3 gives the full variable domain: EPEVTQTPSHQVTQMGQEVILRCVPISNHLYFYWYRQILGQKVEFLVSFYNNEISEKSEIFDDQFSVERPDGSNFTLKIRSTKLEDSAMYFCASSEGDYGYTFGSGTRLTVV.

CDR3 bases: TGTGCCAGCAGTTCCTATCGGACGGCGGAGGCTAGCAATCAGCCCCAGCATTTT. Translated: CASSSYRTAEASNQPQHF. The chain is built from TRBV5-6 and TRBJ1-5; D gene unclear. The CDR3 is 18 amino acids. Trimming left V 5 bases short and J 0 bases short, with 21 bases between. Looked up from germline, CDR1 is SGHDT and CDR2 is YYEEEE.